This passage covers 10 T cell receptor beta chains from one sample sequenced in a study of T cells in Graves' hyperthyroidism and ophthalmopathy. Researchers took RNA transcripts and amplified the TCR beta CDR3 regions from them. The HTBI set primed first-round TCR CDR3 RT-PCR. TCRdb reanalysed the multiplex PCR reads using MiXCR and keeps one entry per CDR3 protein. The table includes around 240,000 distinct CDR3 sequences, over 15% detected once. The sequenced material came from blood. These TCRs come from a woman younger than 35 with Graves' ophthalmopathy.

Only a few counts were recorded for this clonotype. The CDR3 DNA follows: TGCAGTGCTAGAGGGGGCAAGGAACCAACCTACGAGCAGTACTTC. Its protein is CSARGGKEPTYEQYF. The gene calls are TRBV20-1 and TRBJ2-7; TRBD1 is a possible D gene (5 bases). V shed 1 base and J shed 2 bases, with 15 bases lying between them. CDR3 length: 15 amino acids. Germline V gene data show CDR1 as DFQATT and CDR2 as SNEGSKA (reference sequence).

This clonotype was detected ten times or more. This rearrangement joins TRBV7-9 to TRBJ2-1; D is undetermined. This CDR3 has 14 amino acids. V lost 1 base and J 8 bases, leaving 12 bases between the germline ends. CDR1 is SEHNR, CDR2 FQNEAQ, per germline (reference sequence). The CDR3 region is CASSLVVVAHEQFF. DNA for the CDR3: TGTGCCAGCAGCTTAGTTGTAGTCGCCCATGAGCAGTTCTTC.

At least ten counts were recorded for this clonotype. This CDR3 reads CASSFVAGSGANVLTF. DNA of the CDR3: TGTGCCAGCAGTTTCGTAGCGGGGTCTGGGGCCAACGTCCTGACTTTC. V usage is TRBV27 and J usage is TRBJ2-6; 8 bases are a match to TRBD2. The length of the CDR3 is 16 residues. V gave up 3 bases and J gave up 1 base; unmatched junction bases: 2. Germline loops: CDR1 MNHEY, CDR2 SMNVEV (reference sequence).

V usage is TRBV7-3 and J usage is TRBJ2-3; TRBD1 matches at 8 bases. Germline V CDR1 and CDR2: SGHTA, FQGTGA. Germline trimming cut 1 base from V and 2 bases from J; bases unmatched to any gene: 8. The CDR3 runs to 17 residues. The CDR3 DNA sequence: TGTGCCAGCAGCTTAAAGGCTAGGCAGGGGGCCACAGATACGCAGTATTTT. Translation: CASSLKARQGATDTQYF. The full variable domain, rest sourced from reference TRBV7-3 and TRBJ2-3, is GAGVSQTPSNKVTEKGKYVELRCDPISGHTALYWYRQSLGQGPEFLIYFQGTGAADDSGLPNDRFFAVRPEGSVSTLKIQRTERGDSAVYLCASSLKARQGATDTQYFGPGTRLTVL.

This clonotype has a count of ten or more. Here the CDR3 reads CASRLGTGVETQYF. In DNA, the CDR3 is TGTGCCAGCAGACTAGGGACCGGTGTAGAGACCCAGTACTTC. The chain joins TRBV12-3 or TRBV12-4 to TRBJ2-5; the D call may be TRBD1 or TRBD2 (5 bases each). V lost 6 bases and J 4 bases, leaving 15 bases between the germline ends. The length of the CDR3 is 14 residues.

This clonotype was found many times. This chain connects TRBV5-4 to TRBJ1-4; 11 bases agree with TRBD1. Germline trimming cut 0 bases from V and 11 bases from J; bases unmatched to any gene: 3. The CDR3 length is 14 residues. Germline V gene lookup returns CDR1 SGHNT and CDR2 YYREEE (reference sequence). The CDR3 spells CASSLEGTGGKLFF. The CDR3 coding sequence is TGTGCCAGCAGCTTGGAAGGGACAGGGGGGAAACTGTTTTTT.

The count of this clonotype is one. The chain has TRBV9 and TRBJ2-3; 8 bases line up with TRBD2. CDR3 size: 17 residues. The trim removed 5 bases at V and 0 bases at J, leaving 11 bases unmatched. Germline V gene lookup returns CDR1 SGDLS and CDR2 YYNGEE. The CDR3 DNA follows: TGTGCCAGCAGTAGAGAGGGCGGGAGGCATAGCACAGATACGCAGTATTTT. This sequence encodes CASSREGGRHSTDTQYF.

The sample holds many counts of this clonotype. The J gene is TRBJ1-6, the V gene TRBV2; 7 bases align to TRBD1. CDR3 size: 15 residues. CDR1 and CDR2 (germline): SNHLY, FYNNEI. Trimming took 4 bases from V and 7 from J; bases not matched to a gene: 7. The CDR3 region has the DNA TGTGCCAGCAGTGTACAGGGGCGGCGGAATTCACCCCTCCACTTT. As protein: CASSVQGRRNSPLHF. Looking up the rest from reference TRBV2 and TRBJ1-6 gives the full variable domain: EPEVTQTPSHQVTQMGQEVILRCVPISNHLYFYWYRQILGQKVEFLVSFYNNEISEKSEIFDDQFSVERPDGSNFTLKIRSTKLEDSAMYFCASSVQGRRNSPLHFGNGTRLTVT.

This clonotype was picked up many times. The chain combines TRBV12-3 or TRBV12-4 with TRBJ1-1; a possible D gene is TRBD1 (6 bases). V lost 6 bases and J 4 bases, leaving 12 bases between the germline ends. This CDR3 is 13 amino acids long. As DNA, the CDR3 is TGTGCCAGCAGCCCAGGGGCGGGCACTGAAGCTTTCTTT. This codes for CASSPGAGTEAFF.

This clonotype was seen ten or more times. The CDR3 spells CASSFGLAGPYEQYF. The CDR3 DNA is TGTGCCAGCAGTTTCGGACTAGCGGGACCCTACGAGCAGTACTTC. The chain recombines TRBV27 with TRBJ2-7; TRBD2 matches 12 bases. The CDR3 runs to 15 residues. With 3 bases clipped from V and 2 bases from J, the junction kept 2 bases outside the gene matches. Per the germline V gene, CDR1 is MNHEY and CDR2 is SMNVEV (reference sequence).